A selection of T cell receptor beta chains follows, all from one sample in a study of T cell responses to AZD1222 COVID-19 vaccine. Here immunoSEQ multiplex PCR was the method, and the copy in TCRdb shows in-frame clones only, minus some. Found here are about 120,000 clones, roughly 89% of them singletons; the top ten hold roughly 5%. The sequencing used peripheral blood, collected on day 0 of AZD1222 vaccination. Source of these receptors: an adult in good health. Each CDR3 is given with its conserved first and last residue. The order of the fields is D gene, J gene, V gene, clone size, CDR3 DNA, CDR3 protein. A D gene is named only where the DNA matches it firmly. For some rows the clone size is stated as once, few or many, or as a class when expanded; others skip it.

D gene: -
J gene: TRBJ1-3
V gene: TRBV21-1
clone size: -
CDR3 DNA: TGTGCCAGCAAAGAGTACCTCTTTAGGGGAAACACCATATATTTT
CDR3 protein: CASKEYLFRGNTIYF

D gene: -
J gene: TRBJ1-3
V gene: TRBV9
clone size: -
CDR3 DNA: TGTGCCAGCACGGGGGTTAACTCTGGAAACACCATATATTTT
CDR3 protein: CASTGVNSGNTIYF

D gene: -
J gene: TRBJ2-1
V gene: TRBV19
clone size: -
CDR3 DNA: TGTGCCAGTAGTGGCTTTCCTGAGCAGTTCTTC
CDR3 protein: CASSGFPEQFF

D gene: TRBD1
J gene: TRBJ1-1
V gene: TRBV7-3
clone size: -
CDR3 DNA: TGTGCCAGCAGCGGATTTATTGACAGGGATGAAGCTTTCTTT
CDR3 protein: CASSGFIDRDEAFF

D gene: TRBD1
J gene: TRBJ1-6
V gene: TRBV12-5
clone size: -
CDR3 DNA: TGTGCTAGTGGTATACAGGGGGATTGGTCACCCCTCCACTTT
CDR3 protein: CASGIQGDWSPLHF

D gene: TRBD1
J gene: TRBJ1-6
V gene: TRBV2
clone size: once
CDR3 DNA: TGTGCCAGCAGGAGAAACCGGGACAGGGATTCACCCCTCCACTTT
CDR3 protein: CASRRNRDRDSPLHF

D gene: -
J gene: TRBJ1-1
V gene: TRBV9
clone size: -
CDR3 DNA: TGTGCCAGCAGTCGACAGTCGGGAGGGACTGAAGCTTTCTTT
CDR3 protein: CASSRQSGGTEAFF

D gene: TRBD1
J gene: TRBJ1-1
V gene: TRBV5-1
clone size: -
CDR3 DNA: TGCGCCAGCAGCGCAACCCCGGGACAGGCTTACACTGAAGCTTTCTTT
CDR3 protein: CASSATPGQAYTEAFF

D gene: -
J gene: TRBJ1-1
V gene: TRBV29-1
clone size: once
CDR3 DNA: TGCAGCGTTGGGGGTTCCCCGTCCGACACTGAAGCTTTCTTT
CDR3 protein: CSVGGSPSDTEAFF

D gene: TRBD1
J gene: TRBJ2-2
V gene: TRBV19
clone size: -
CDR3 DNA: TGTGCCAGTAGTGAACAGGGGGTCGGGGAGCTGTTTTTT
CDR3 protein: CASSEQGVGELFF

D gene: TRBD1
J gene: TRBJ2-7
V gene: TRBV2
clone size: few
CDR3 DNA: TGTGCCAGCCTGGGACAGGGGGGAGAGCAGTACTTC
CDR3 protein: CASLGQGGEQYF

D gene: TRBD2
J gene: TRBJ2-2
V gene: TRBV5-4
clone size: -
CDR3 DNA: TGTGCCAGCAGCACAGGACTAGGGGATACCGGGGAGCTGTTTTTT
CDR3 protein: CASSTGLGDTGELFF

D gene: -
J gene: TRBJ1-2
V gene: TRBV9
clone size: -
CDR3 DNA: TGTGCCAGCAGCGATGACTATGGCTACACCTTC
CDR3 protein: CASSDDYGYTF

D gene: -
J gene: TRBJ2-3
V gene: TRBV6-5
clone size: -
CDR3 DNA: TGTGCCAGCAGTCCTAACTGGGATACGCAGTATTTT
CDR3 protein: CASSPNWDTQYF

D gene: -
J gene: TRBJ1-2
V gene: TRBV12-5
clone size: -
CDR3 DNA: TGTGCTAGTGGTTTGGTAGGGGCGGGTGGCGGCGGCTACACCTTC
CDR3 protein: CASGLVGAGGGGYTF

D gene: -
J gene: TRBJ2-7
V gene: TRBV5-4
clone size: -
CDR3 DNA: TGTGCCAGCAGCACGGACGCGGGGACCTTTTACGAGCAGTACTTC
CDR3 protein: CASSTDAGTFYEQYF

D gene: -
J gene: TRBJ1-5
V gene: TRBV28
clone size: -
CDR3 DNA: TGTGCCAGCGCGGTACGGCAGCCCCAGCATTTT
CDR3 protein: CASAVRQPQHF

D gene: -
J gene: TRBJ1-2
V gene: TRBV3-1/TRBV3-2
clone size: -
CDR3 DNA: TGTGCCAGCAGCCAAGTTAATACATTAGGGTTATATGGCTACACCTTC
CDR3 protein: CASSQVNTLGLYGYTF

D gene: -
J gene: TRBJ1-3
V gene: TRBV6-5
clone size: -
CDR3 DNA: TGTGCCAGCAGTTATGCGGGTGGTAGTGGAAACACCATATATTTT
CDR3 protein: CASSYAGGSGNTIYF

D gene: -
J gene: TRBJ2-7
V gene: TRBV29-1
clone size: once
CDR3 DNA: TGCAGCGTTCCCTCGGGTTCCCACGAGCAGTACTTC
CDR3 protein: CSVPSGSHEQYF

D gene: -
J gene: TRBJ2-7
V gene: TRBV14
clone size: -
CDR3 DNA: TGTGCCAGCAGCCAAGCCCGGACCTCTCGAACCTCCTACGAGCAGTACTTC
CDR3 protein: CASSQARTSRTSYEQYF

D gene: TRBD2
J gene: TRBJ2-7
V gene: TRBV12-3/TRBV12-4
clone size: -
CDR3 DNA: TGTGCCAGCAGCCTGGGACTAGCCTACGAGCAGTACTTC
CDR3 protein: CASSLGLAYEQYF

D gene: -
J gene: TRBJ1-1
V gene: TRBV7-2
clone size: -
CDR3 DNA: TGTGCCAGCAGCTTAACTTGGAACACTGAAGCTTTCTTT
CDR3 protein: CASSLTWNTEAFF

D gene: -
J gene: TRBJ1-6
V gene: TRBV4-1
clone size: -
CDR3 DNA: TGCGCCAGCAGCCAAGATGGGGTCAGTAGGAGGATTAATTCACCCCTCCACTTT
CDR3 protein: CASSQDGVSRRINSPLHF

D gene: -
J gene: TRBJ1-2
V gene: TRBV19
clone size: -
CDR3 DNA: TGTGCCAGTAGTAGAGGAGTCACATATGGCTACACCTTC
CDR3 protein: CASSRGVTYGYTF

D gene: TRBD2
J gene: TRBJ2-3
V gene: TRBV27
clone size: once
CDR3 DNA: TGTGCCAGCAGTCTACTAGCGGGCTCAGATACGCAGTATTTT
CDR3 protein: CASSLLAGSDTQYF

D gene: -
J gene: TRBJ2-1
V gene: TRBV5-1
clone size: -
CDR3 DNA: TGCGCCAGCAGCTTGGTGACTAGCTCCTACAATGAGCAGTTCTTC
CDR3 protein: CASSLVTSSYNEQFF

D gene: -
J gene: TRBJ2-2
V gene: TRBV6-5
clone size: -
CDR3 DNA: TGTGCCAGCAGCTCGCGGTCAAACACCGGGGAGCTGTTTTTT
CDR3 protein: CASSSRSNTGELFF

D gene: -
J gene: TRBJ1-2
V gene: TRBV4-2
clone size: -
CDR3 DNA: TGTGCCAGCAGCCAGTCACAGGGAAACGACTATGGCTACACCTTC
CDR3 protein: CASSQSQGNDYGYTF

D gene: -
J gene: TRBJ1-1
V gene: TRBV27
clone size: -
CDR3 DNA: TGTGCCAGCAGTTTATCAGCGCGGGGGTACACTGAAGCTTTCTTT
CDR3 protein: CASSLSARGYTEAFF

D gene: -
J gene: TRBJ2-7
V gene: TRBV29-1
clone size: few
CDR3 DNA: TGCAGCGGGAAAGCAGGGCACGAGCAGTACTTC
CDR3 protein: CSGKAGHEQYF

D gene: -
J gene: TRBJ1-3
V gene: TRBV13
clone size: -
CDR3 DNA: TGTGCCAGCAGCTTTCAGGGAACTGGAAACACCATATATTTT
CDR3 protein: CASSFQGTGNTIYF

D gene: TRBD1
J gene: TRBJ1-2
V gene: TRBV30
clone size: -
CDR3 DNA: TGTGCCTGGAGTGGGACAGGGAGATTCGGTGATGGCTACACCTTC
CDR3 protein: CAWSGTGRFGDGYTF

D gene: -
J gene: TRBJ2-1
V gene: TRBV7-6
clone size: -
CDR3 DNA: TGTGCCAGCAGCTTAGGCGGGACAGCTTACAATGAGCAGTTCTTC
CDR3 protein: CASSLGGTAYNEQFF

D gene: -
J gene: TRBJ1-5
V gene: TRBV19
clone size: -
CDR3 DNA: TGTGCCAGTAGTACCCCTCGCAGATATAGCAATCAGCCCCAGCATTTT
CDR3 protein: CASSTPRRYSNQPQHF

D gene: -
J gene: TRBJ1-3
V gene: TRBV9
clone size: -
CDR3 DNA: TGTGCCAGCAGCCCATTGGGGGATGGAAACACCATATATTTT
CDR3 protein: CASSPLGDGNTIYF

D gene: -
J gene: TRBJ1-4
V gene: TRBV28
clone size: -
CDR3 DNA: TGTGCCAGCAGTGGGAGGATAGGAACTAATGAAAAACTGTTTTTT
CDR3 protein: CASSGRIGTNEKLFF

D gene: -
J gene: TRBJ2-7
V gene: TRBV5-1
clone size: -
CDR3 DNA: TGCGCCAGCAGCTTGGGGGGGACATCACTATACGAGCAGTACTTC
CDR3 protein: CASSLGGTSLYEQYF

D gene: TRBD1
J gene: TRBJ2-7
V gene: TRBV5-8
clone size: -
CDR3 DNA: TGTGCCAGCACCTGGGACAGGGCGTCCTACGAGCAGTACTTC
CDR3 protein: CASTWDRASYEQYF

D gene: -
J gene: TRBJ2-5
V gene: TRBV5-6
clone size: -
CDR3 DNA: TGTGCCAGCAGCTTGAGAAACGGGGAGACCCAGTACTTC
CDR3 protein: CASSLRNGETQYF

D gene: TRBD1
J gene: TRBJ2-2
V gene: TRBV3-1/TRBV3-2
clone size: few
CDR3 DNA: TGTGCCAGCAGCCCGACTCTAGGCACAGGGGTGAACACCGGGGAGCTGTTTTTT
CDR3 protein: CASSPTLGTGVNTGELFF

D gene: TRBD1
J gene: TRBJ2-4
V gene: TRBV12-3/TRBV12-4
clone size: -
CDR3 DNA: TGTGCCAGCAGGAACAGGGGAAACATTCAGTACTTC
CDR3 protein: CASRNRGNIQYF

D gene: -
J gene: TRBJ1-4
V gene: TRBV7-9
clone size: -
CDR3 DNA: TGTGCCAGCAGCTCTAGTGGGCAACGGGAAAAACTGTTTTTT
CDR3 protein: CASSSSGQREKLFF

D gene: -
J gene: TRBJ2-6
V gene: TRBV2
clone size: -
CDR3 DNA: TGTGCCAGCAGGTCGGCAGGGTCGTCTGGGGCCAACGTCCTGACTTTC
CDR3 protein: CASRSAGSSGANVLTF

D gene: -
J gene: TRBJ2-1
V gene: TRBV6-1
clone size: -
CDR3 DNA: TGTGCCAGCAGTGAAGTTGGCGGAGTCAATGAGCAGTTCTTC
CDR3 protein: CASSEVGGVNEQFF

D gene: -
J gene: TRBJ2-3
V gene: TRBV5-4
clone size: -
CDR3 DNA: TGTGCCAGCAGCTTCGGAGGCACAGATACGCAGTATTTT
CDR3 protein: CASSFGGTDTQYF

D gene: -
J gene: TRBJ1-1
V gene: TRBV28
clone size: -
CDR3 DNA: TGTGCCAGCAGTTTGGTCCTAGGTGGGGGTCGCACTGAAGCTTTCTTT
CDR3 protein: CASSLVLGGGRTEAFF

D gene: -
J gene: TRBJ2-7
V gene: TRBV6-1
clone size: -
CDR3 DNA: TGTGCCAGCAGTGAAACGTCCTCTTTTCTCTACGAGCAGTACTTC
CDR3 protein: CASSETSSFLYEQYF

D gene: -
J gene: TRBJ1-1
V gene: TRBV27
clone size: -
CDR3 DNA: TGTGCCAGCAGTTTAGCGGCGGTTGGCCTGGGGGCTGAAGCTTTCTTT
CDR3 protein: CASSLAAVGLGAEAFF

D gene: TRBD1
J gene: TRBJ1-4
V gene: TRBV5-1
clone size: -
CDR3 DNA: TGCGCCAGCAGCCCCGGGACAGGGACTTGGGAAAAACTGTTTTTT
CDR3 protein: CASSPGTGTWEKLFF

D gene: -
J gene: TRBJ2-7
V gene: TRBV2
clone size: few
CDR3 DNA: TGTGCCAGCAAACCCCCGGACAGAATGTCCTACGAGCAGTACTTC
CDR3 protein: CASKPPDRMSYEQYF

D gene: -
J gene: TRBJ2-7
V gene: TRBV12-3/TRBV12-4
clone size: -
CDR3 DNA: TGTGCCAGCAGACCCCCTACTAGCTACGAGCAGTACTTC
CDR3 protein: CASRPPTSYEQYF

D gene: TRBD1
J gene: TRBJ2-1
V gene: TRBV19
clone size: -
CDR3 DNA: TGTGCCAGTAGTGCCGACAGGGCGGCCCAGTTCTTC
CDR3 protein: CASSADRAAQFF

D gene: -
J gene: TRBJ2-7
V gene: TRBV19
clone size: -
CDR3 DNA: TGTGCCAGTAGTCAGGGGTTACTGGGTCCTCGTGAGCAGTACTTC
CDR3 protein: CASSQGLLGPREQYF

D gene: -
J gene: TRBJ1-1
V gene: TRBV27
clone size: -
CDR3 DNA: TGTGCCAGCAGTTTACGGGGGAGGGGCGCTGAAGCTTTCTTT
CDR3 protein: CASSLRGRGAEAFF

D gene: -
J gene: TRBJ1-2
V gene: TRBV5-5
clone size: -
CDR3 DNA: TGTGCCAGCAGCTTGTGGTATCCGTCTGACTATGGCTACACCTTC
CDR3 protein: CASSLWYPSDYGYTF

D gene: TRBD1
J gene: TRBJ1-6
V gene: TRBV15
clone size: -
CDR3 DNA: TGTGCCACCAGCAGAGATCCCGACAGGGGCAATTCACCCCTCCACTTT
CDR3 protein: CATSRDPDRGNSPLHF

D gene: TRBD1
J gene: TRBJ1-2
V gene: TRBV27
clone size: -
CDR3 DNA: TGTGCCAGCAGTCAAGGGGACAGAGGATATGGCTACACCTTC
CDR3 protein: CASSQGDRGYGYTF

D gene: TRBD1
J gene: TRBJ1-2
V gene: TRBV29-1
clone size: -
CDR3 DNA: TGCAGCGTGGACCGGGACAGGGTCTTTGGCTACACCTTC
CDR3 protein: CSVDRDRVFGYTF